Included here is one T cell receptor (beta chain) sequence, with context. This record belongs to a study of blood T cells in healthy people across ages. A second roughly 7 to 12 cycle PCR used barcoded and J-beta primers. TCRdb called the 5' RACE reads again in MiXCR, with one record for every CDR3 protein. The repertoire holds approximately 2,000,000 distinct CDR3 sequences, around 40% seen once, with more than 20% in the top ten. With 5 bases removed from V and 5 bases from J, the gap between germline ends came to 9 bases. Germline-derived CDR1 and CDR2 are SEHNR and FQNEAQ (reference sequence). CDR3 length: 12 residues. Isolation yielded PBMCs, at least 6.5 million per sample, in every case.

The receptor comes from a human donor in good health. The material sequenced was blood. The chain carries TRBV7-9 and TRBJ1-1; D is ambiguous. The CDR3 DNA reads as TGTGCCAGCAGCCACCATAGAACTGAAGCTTTCTTT. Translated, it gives CASSHHRTEAFF.